Listed below are T cell receptor beta chains from one sample, sequenced in a study of cytomegalovirus exposure and HLA in healthy donors. The table came from immunoSEQ multiplex PCR; TCRdb's copy has only in-frame clones and leaves some out. The profile covers a few hundred thousand clones, with 65% to 85% appearing a single time and roughly 13% taken by the ten largest. The source material was PBMCs. Source of these receptors: a woman younger than 45 in good health and CMV-seropositive. Both conserved end residues are part of each CDR3. The order of the fields is D gene, J gene, V gene, clone size, CDR3 DNA, CDR3 protein. The D gene is left open where the match is weak. Part of the rows lack a size; the others show once, few, many or a class for expanded clones.

. TRBJ2-3 TRBV5-6 . TGTGCCAGCAGCTTGAAGCTGCCCACAGATACGCAGTATTTT CASSLKLPTDTQYF
TRBD2 TRBJ2-1 TRBV7-3 . TGTGCCAGCAGCTCCTTCAGCGGGAGTCCCTACAATGAGCAGTTCTTC CASSSFSGSPYNEQFF
. TRBJ2-3 TRBV5-4 . TGTGCCAGCAGCCCTACCCCCTTGCGCGGCGGGACGAAGGCCACAGATACGCAGTATTTT CASSPTPLRGGTKATDTQYF
. TRBJ2-7 TRBV6-5 . TGTGCCAGCAGTATCGGAGAGCAATACGAGCAGTACTTC CASSIGEQYEQYF
. TRBJ2-5 TRBV7-2 . TGTGCCAGCAGCTTAGGGAGGCCCCTGACACTGGAGCAAGAGACCCAGTACTTC CASSLGRPLTLEQETQYF
. TRBJ2-1 TRBV27 . TGTGCCAGCAGTTTAGGAGGGGCCCCCTACAATGAGCAGTTCTTC CASSLGGAPYNEQFF
TRBD1 TRBJ1-5 TRBV19 . TGTGCCAGTAGGGTAGACAGGGGCTATAGCAATCAGCCCCAGCATTTT CASRVDRGYSNQPQHF
. TRBJ1-1 TRBV2 . TGTGCCAGCGATGAGGGTACTGAAGCTTTCTTT CASDEGTEAFF
. TRBJ1-1 TRBV27 . TGTGCCAGCAGAAGAGGGGGCACTGAAGCTTTCTTT CASRRGGTEAFF
. TRBJ2-7 TRBV2 . TGTGCCAGCAGCACGACAGGTTACCCCTACGAGCAGTACTTC CASSTTGYPYEQYF
. TRBJ1-2 TRBV28 . TGTGCCAGCACCCTCTGGGGGTCCAGCGACTATGGCTACACCTTC CASTLWGSSDYGYTF
TRBD1 TRBJ2-1 TRBV7-9 . TGTGCCAGCAGCTCAGACAGGGTTAATGAGCAGTTCTTC CASSSDRVNEQFF
TRBD2 TRBJ2-3 TRBV6-1 . TGTGCCAGCACGCTAGCGGGAGCAGATACGCAGTATTTT CASTLAGADTQYF
. TRBJ2-3 TRBV7-2 . TGTGCCAGCAGTCGACAGGGCACAGATACGCAGTATTTT CASSRQGTDTQYF
. TRBJ2-2 TRBV6-4 once TGTGCCAGCAGTGACTCGCTTTCCACCGGGGAGCTGTTTTTT CASSDSLSTGELFF
TRBD1 TRBJ2-7 TRBV29-1 . TGCAGCGTTTTCACCGGGACAGCCCACTACGAGCAGTACTTC CSVFTGTAHYEQYF
. TRBJ1-2 TRBV28 . TGTGCCAGCAGTTTTGGTACAGGCAGATTTGGCTACACCTTC CASSFGTGRFGYTF
TRBD1 TRBJ2-7 TRBV5-1 . TGCGCCAGCAGCTTGGGGGGATGGACAGGGCCCTACGAGCAGTACTTC CASSLGGWTGPYEQYF
TRBD2 TRBJ2-3 TRBV9 . TGTGCCAGCAGCCTAGGGACTAGCAGCACAGATACGCAGTATTTT CASSLGTSSTDTQYF
TRBD1 TRBJ2-7 TRBV6-1 . TGTGCCAGCAGTTTATCAGGGGGCGACTACGAGCAGTACTTC CASSLSGGDYEQYF
. TRBJ1-2 TRBV4-2 few TGTGCCAGCAGCCAAGCTCATCAAGGGACGGATGGCTACACCTTC CASSQAHQGTDGYTF
. TRBJ1-1 TRBV5-1 once TGCGCCAGCAGCTTGCAAAGCAGTAACACTGAAGCTTTCTTT CASSLQSSNTEAFF
TRBD2 TRBJ2-3 TRBV7-9 once TGTGCCAGCCTAGCGGGAGAAGATACGCAGTATTTT CASLAGEDTQYF
TRBD1 TRBJ1-5 TRBV5-1 . TGCGCCAGCAGCTCAGCGACAGGGCCCAATCAGCCCCAGCATTTT CASSSATGPNQPQHF
. TRBJ2-5 TRBV4-2 . TGTGCCAGCAGCCAGGCCAGTCCGGCGGCCCAGTACTTC CASSQASPAAQYF
TRBD2 TRBJ2-7 TRBV7-2 . TGTGCCAGCAGCTTAGGACTAGCGGGGTACGAGCAGTACTTC CASSLGLAGYEQYF
. TRBJ2-4 TRBV29-1 once TGCAGCGTCGTAGGGCAAAACATTCAGTACTTC CSVVGQNIQYF
TRBD2 TRBJ2-1 TRBV18 . TGTGCCAGCTCACCGGTCGGCGGGAGGGTCTACAATGAGCAGTTCTTC CASSPVGGRVYNEQFF
TRBD1 TRBJ2-1 TRBV12-5 . TGTGCTAATGGTTTGTTGACAGGGGCCAATGAGCAGTTCTTC CANGLLTGANEQFF
. TRBJ2-7 TRBV5-1 . TGCGCCAGCAGGGATGGGTACGAGCAGTACTTC CASRDGYEQYF
TRBD1 TRBJ2-7 TRBV19 . TGTGCCAGTAGTATTGGGAGACAGGGATCCGAGCAGTACTTC CASSIGRQGSEQYF
. TRBJ1-2 TRBV27 once TGTGCCAGCAGTTTATACCCCGACAGTAACTATGGCTACACCTTC CASSLYPDSNYGYTF
TRBD1 TRBJ1-1 TRBV29-1 . TGCAGCGTCCCAGAGGGGGCCATGAACACTGAAGCTTTCTTT CSVPEGAMNTEAFF
. TRBJ1-1 TRBV11-2 few TGTGCCAGCAGCTTAGTGGGGGGTGAGGTACCTGAAGCTTTCTTT CASSLVGGEVPEAFF
. TRBJ2-4 TRBV4-3 . TGCGCCAGCAGCCAAGATCATGCCAGATTAGCCAAAAACATTCAGTACTTC CASSQDHARLAKNIQYF
. TRBJ2-4 TRBV6-6 . TGTGCCAGCAGAAGGAACACAGGGCGCGCCAAAAACATTCAGTACTTC CASRRNTGRAKNIQYF
. TRBJ2-5 TRBV15 . TGTGCCACCAGCAGAGATGGAAGGGCCCAGTACTTC CATSRDGRAQYF
TRBD2 TRBJ2-3 TRBV30 . TGTGCCTGGAGTGTAGGGCTAGCGGACACAGATACGCAGTATTTT CAWSVGLADTDTQYF
. TRBJ1-2 TRBV28 . TGTGCCAGCAGCAAAGACCGGGGGCCGTATGGCTACACCTTC CASSKDRGPYGYTF
. TRBJ2-7 TRBV30 . TGTGCCTGGAGTGGGAACCCCGGGGCTAGATACGAGCAGTACTTC CAWSGNPGARYEQYF
TRBD2 TRBJ2-1 TRBV5-1 . TGCGCCAGCAGCTATGATAGCGGGAGCTCCTACAATGAGCAGTTCTTC CASSYDSGSSYNEQFF
. TRBJ2-7 TRBV28 . TGTGCCAGCAGTTTTCTTGGCGCCGGTGCCTACGAGCAGTACTTC CASSFLGAGAYEQYF
TRBD1 TRBJ2-7 TRBV28 . TGTGCCAGCAGGAGTTCGGGGACAGGCTCCTACGAGCAGTACTTC CASRSSGTGSYEQYF
TRBD1 TRBJ1-2 TRBV15 . TGTGCCACCAGCAGTGGGACAGGGGACAAGGGTGGCTACACCTTC CATSSGTGDKGGYTF
. TRBJ1-2 TRBV6-5 once TGTGCCAGCAGTTACACCGGGACCAACTATGGCTACACCTTC CASSYTGTNYGYTF
. TRBJ1-2 TRBV4-1 few TGCGCCAGCAGCCGTGGACAGCGTTATGGCTACACCTTC CASSRGQRYGYTF